The present entry profiles one TCR beta chain with its context. A read error is possible here, since a much larger clone lies one base away. Three rounds of nested PCR, following a modified ARM-PCR protocol, produced the TCRbeta library. TCRdb independently ran MiXCR on the multiplex PCR reads; one entry per CDR3 protein. The repertoire holds about 110,000 distinct CDR3 sequences, 60% to 80% seen once, with about 40% in the top ten. No cell sorting was done before RNA was extracted from the tissue. The CDR3 extends over 12 amino acids. This record comes from a study of tumor and adjacent non-tumor tissue in lung cancer.

This receptor was obtained from an older woman with non-small cell lung cancer. The chain combines TRBV12-3 or TRBV12-4 with TRBJ1-5; D unresolved. The sequenced sample consisted of lung tumor tissue. DNA for the CDR3: TGTGTCAAACGACCGTGTAATCACCCCCAGCATTTT. It codes for CVKRPCNHPQHF.